Included here is one TCR beta chain sequence, with context. Profiling relied on immunoSEQ multiplex PCR, and the TCRdb table lists in-frame clones only, not all of them. The table lists tens of thousands of clones, about 92% of them singletons. This specimen belongs to a study of T cell clonotyping in hematopoietic cell transplantation. Looked up from germline, CDR1 is SGHDT and CDR2 is YYEEEE. V trimming: 4 bases; J trimming: 4 bases; junction bases outside the gene matches: 6. The CDR3 has 14 amino acids. The time point: recipient sample about 28 days before transplant, after cytoreduction. This clonotype originated in a man aged 45-65 years with acute myeloid leukemia. Some clones in this sample may be carry-over from other donors' samples. The sequenced sample was peripheral blood mononuclear cells, obtained before stem cell transplant. This chain joins TRBV5-6 and TRBJ1-2; 8 bases are shared with TRBD1. CDR3 DNA: TGTGCCAGCAGCCGGTCAGGGGGCATCTATGGCTACACCTTC. Its protein is CASSRSGGIYGYTF.